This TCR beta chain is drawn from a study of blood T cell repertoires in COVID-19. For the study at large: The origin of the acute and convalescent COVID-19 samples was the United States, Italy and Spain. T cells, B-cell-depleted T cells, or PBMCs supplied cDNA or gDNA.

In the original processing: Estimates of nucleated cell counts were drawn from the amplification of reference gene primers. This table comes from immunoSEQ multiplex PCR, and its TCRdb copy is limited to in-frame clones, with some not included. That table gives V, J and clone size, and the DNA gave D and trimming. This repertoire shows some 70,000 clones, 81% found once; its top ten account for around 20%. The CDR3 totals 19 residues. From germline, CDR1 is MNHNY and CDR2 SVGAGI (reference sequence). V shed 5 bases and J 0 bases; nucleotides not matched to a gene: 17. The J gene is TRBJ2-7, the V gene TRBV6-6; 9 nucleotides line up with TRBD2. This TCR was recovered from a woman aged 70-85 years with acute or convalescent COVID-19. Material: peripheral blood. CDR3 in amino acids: CASSPHRDSAGGGSYEQYF. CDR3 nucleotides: TGTGCCAGCAGTCCACACAGGGATAGCGCGGGAGGGGGCTCCTACGAGCAGTACTTC.